Included here is one TCR beta chain sequence, with context. These data are taken from a study of regulatory T cells in long-lasting Graves disease. Through Arm-PCR of CDR3 regions and iRepertoire HTBI primers, TCR beta libraries were built. TCRdb redid the calling of the multiplex PCR reads with MiXCR, one entry per CDR3 protein. The sample contains more than 350,000 distinct CDR3 sequences, roughly 23% of which appear only once. Time point specified: persistent/refractory GD, antithyroid drugs over 5 years with positive TRAb. PBMCs were the source of the RNA used for TCR sequencing. The specimen was peripheral blood mononuclear cells (PBMCs), collected when the disease was refractory, from a patient treated with antithyroid drugs. The sequence was obtained from a female donor with Graves disease.

CDR3 coding DNA: TGCGCCAGCAGCTTGGAAGGGACAAAGTACAATGAGCAGTTCTTC. It encodes CASSLEGTKYNEQFF. This chain joins TRBV5-1 and TRBJ2-1; TRBD1 might be the D (6 bases). Germline-derived CDR1 and CDR2 are SGHRS and YFSETQ. CDR3 size: 15 residues. V lost 0 bases to trimming and J lost 4 bases, with 11 bases between them. Drawing the rest from reference TRBV5-1 and TRBJ2-1, the complete variable domain is KAGVTQTPRYLIKTRGQQVTLSCSPISGHRSVSWYQQTPGQGLQFLFEYFSETQRNKGNFPGRFSGRQFSNSRSEMNVSTLELGDSALYLCASSLEGTKYNEQFFGPGTRLTVL.